Presented here are 2 T cell receptor beta chains from one specimen sequenced in a study of cytomegalovirus exposure and HLA in healthy donors. The study ran its PCR with 60 Vbeta and 13 Jbeta primers. Clones were read by immunoSEQ multiplex PCR, and TCRdb kept only the in-frame ones, dropping some. This sample's clone table lists tens of thousands of clones. Sequences were obtained from PBMCs. These receptors were collected from a man aged 30 to 39 in good health and CMV-seronegative.

The chain joins TRBV7-2 to TRBJ1-1; maybe TRBD1 (6 bases). The CDR3 spans 15 residues. The germline CDR1 and CDR2 sequences are SGHTA and FQGNSA. V was shortened by 5 bases and J by 8 bases, with 21 bases between the two germline ends. The CDR3 loop is CASSTNQGSTGEAFF. In DNA form, the CDR3 reads TGTGCCAGCAGCACTAATCAGGGCAGCACAGGGGAAGCTTTCTTT.

The V call is TRBV27, the J call TRBJ2-3, with 7 positions matching TRBD1. The junction had 26 bases not matched to a gene; V was cut back by 5 bases and J by 6 bases. Germline V CDR1 and CDR2: MNHEY, SMNVEV (reference sequence). The CDR3 extends over 20 amino acids. The CDR3 is CASSPPFIGGASHGGDTQYF. The DNA for the CDR3 is TGTGCCAGCAGTCCCCCCTTTATAGGGGGCGCTTCCCACGGTGGGGATACGCAGTATTTT.